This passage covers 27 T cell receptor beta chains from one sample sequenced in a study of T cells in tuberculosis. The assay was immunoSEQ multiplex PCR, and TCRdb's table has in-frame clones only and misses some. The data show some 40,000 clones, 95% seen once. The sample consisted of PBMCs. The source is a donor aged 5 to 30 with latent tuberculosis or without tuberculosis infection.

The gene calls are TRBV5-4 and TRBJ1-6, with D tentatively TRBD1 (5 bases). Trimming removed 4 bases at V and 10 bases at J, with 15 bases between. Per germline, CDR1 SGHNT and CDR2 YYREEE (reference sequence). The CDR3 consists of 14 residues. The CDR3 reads CASSSPGFRSPLHF. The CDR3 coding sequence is TGTGCCAGCAGCAGCCCAGGGTTCAGGTCACCCCTCCACTTT. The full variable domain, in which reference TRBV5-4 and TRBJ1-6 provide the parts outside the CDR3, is ETGVTQSPTHLIKTRGQQVTLRCSSQSGHNTVSWYQQALGQGPQFIFQYYREEENGRGNFPPRFSGLQFPNYSSELNVNALELDDSALYLCASSSPGFRSPLHFGNGTRLTVT.

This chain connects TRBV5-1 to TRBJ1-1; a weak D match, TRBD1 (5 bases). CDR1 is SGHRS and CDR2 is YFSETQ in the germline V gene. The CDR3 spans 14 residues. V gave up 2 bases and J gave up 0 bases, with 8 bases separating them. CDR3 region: CASSLSTVNTEAFF. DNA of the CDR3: TGCGCCAGCAGCTTATCGACAGTGAACACTGAAGCTTTCTTT.

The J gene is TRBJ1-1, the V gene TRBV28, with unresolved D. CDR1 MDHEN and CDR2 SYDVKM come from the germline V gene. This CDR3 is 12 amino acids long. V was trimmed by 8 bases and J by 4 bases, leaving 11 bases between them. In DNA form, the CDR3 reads TGTGCCAGCGCAGGCTATAGCACTGAAGCTTTCTTT. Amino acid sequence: CASAGYSTEAFF.

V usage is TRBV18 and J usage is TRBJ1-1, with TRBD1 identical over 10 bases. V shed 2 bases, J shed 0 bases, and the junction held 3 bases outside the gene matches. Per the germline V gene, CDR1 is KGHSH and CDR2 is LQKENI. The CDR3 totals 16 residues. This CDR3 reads CASSPGQGVMNTEAFF. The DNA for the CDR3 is TGTGCCAGCTCACCAGGACAGGGGGTGATGAACACTGAAGCTTTCTTT.

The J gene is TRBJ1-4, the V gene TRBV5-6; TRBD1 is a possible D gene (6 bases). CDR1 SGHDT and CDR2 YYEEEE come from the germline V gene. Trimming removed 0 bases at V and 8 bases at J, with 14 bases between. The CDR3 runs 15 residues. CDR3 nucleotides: TGTGCCAGCAGCTTGGTCGGGGGGCTAAACGAAAAACTGTTTTTT. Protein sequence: CASSLVGGLNEKLFF. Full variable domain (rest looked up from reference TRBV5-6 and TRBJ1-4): DAGVTQSPTHLIKTRGQQVTLRCSPKSGHDTVSWYQQALGQGPQFIFQYYEEEERQRGNFPDRFSGHQFPNYSSELNVNALLLGDSALYLCASSLVGGLNEKLFFGSGTQLSVL.

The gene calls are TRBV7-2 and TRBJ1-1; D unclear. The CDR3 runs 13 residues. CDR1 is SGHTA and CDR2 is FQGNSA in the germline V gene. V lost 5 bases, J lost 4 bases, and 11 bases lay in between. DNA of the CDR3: TGTGCCAGCAGCCCCTCGGCGGTCACTGAAGCTTTCTTT. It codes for CASSPSAVTEAFF. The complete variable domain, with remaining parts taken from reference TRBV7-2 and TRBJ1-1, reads GAGVSQSPSNKVTEKGKDVELRCDPISGHTALYWYRQSLGQGLEFLIYFQGNSAPDKSGLPSDRFSAERTGGSVSTLTIQRTQQEDSAVYLCASSPSAVTEAFFGQGTRLTVV.

The CDR3 loop reads CASRTDYGYTF. The CDR3 nucleotides are TGTGCCAGCAGGACAGACTATGGCTACACCTTC. The chain is built from TRBV6-5 and TRBJ1-2, with D tentatively TRBD1 (5 bases). Trimming stripped 6 bases from V and 3 bases from J, with 5 bases between. The CDR3 is 11 residues long. Germline CDR1 and CDR2: MNHEY and SVGAGI.

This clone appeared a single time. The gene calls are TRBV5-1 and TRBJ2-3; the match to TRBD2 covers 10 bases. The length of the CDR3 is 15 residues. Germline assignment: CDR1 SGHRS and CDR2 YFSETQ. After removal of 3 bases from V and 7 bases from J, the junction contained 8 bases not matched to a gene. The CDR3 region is CASSSNSGGRNTQYF. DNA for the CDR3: TGCGCCAGCAGCTCTAATAGCGGGGGGCGGAATACGCAGTATTTT.

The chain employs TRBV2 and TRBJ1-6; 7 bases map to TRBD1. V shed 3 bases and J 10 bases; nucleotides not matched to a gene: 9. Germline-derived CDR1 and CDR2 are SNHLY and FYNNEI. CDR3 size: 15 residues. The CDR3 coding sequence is TGTGCCAGCAGTGACTGGGGGCGCAGGGGGTCACCCCTCCACTTT. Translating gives CASSDWGRRGSPLHF.

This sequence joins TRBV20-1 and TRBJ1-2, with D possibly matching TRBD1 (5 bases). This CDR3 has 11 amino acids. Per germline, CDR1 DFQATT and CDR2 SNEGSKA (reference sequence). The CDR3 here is CPRGGIYGYTF. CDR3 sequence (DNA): TGCCCCCGGGGGGGGATCTATGGCTACACCTTC.

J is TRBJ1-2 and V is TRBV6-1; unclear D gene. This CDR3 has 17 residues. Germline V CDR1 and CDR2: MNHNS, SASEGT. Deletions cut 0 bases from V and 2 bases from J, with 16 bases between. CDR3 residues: CASSEAPTTDVNYGYTF. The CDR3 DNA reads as TGTGCCAGCAGTGAAGCCCCCACCACAGACGTGAACTATGGCTACACCTTC.

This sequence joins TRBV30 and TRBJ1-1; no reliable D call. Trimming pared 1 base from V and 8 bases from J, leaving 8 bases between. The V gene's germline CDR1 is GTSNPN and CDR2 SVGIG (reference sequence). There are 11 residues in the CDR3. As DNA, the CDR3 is TGTGCCTGGAGTGGTCTCGGGGAAGCTTTCTTT. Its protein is CAWSGLGEAFF. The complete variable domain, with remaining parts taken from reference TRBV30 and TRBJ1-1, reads SQTIHQWPATLVQPVGSPLSLECTVEGTSNPNLYWYRQAAGRGLQLLFYSVGIGQISSEVPQNLSASRPQDRQFILSSKKLLLSDSGFYLCAWSGLGEAFFGQGTRLTVV.

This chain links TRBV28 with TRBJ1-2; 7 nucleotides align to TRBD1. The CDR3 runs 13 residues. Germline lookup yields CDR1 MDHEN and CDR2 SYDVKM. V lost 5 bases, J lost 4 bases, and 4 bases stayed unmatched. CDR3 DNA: TGTGCCAGCAGTCAAGGGACAGCCTATGGCTACACCTTC. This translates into CASSQGTAYGYTF.

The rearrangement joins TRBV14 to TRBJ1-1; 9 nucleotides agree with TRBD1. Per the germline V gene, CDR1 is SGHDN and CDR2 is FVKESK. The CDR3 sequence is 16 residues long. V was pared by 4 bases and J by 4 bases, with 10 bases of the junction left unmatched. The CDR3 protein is CASSLVPGQGSTEAFF. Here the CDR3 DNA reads TGTGCCAGCAGCCTTGTACCGGGACAGGGCTCCACTGAAGCTTTCTTT.

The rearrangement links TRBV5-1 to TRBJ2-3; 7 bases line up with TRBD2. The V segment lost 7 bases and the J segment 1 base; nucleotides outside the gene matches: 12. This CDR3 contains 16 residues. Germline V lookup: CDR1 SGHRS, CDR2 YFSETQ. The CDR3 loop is CASFTYQGGGTDTQYF. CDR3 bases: TGCGCCAGCTTCACTTATCAGGGAGGGGGCACAGATACGCAGTATTTT. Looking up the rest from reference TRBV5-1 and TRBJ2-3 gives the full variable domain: KAGVTQTPRYLIKTRGQQVTLSCSPISGHRSVSWYQQTPGQGLQFLFEYFSETQRNKGNFPGRFSGRQFSNSRSEMNVSTLELGDSALYLCASFTYQGGGTDTQYFGPGTRLTVL.

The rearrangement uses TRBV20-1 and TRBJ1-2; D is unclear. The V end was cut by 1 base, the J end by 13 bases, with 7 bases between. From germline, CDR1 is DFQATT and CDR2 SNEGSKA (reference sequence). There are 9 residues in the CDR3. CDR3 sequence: CSARGASTF. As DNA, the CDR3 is TGCAGTGCTAGAGGTGCGTCCACCTTC.

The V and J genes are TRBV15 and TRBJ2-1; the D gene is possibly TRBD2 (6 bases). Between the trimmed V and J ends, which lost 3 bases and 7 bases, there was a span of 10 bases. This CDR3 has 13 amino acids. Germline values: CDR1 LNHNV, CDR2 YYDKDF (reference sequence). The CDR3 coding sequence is TGTGCCACCAGCAGGGAAGGGAGGAATGAGCAGTTCTTC. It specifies CATSREGRNEQFF.

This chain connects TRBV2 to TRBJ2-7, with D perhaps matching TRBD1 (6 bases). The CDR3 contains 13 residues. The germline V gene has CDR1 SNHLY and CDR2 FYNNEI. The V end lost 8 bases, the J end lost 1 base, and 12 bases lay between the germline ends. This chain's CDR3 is CASQGQLSYEQYF. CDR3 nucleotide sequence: TGTGCCAGCCAAGGACAGTTATCCTACGAGCAGTACTTC.

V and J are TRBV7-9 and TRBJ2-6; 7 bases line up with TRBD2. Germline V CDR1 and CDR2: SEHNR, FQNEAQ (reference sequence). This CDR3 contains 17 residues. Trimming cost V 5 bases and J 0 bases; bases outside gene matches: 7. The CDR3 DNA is TGTGCCAGCAGCCTTGGGGGGGTGACCTCTGGGGCCAACGTCCTGACTTTC. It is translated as CASSLGGVTSGANVLTF.

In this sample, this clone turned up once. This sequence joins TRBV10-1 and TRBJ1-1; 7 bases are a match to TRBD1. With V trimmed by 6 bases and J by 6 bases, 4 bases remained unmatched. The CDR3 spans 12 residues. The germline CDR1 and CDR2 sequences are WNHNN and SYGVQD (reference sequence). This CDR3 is CASSRTGAEAFF. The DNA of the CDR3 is TGCGCCAGCAGCCGGACAGGAGCTGAAGCTTTCTTT.

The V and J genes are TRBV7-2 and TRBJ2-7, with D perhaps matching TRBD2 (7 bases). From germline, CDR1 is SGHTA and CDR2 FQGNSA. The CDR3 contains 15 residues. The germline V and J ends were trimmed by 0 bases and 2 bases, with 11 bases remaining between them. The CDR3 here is CASSLAAGATYEQYF. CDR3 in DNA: TGTGCCAGCAGCTTAGCGGCGGGGGCAACCTACGAGCAGTACTTC.

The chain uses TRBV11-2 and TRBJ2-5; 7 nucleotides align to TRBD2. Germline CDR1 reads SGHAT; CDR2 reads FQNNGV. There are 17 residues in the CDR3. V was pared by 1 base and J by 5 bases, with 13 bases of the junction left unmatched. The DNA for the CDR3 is TGTGCCAGCAGCTTAGGATCGGGGGGAGGCAGTGGCGAGACCCAGTACTTC. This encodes CASSLGSGGGSGETQYF.

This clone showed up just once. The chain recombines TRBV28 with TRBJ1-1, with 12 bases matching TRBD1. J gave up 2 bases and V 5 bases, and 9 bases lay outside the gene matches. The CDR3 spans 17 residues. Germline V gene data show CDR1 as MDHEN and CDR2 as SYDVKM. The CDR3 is CASSITGTGGANTEAFF. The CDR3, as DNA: TGTGCCAGCAGTATAACCGGGACAGGGGGCGCAAACACTGAAGCTTTCTTT. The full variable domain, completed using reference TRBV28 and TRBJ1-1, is DVKVTQSSRYLVKRTGEKVFLECVQDMDHENMFWYRQDPGLGLRLIYFSYDVKMKEKGDIPEGYSVSREKKERFSLILESASTNQTSMYLCASSITGTGGANTEAFFGQGTRLTVV.

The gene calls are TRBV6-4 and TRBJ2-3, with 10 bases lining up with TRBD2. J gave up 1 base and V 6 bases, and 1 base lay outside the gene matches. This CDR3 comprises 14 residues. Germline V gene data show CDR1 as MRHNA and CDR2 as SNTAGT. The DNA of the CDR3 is TGTGCCAGCAGGCTAGCGGGGGGCACAGATACGCAGTATTTT. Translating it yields CASRLAGGTDTQYF.

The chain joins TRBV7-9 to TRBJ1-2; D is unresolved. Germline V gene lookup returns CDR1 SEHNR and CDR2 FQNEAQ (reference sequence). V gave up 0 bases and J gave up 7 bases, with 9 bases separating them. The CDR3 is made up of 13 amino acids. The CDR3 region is CASSLALGFGYTF. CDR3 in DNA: TGTGCCAGCAGCTTAGCGCTCGGGTTTGGCTACACCTTC.

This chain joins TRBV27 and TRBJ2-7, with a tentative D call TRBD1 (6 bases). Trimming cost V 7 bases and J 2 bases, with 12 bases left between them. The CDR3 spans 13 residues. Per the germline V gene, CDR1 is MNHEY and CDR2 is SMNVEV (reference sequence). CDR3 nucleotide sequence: TGTGCCAGCACCCAGGACAGCACCTACGAGCAGTACTTC. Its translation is CASTQDSTYEQYF.

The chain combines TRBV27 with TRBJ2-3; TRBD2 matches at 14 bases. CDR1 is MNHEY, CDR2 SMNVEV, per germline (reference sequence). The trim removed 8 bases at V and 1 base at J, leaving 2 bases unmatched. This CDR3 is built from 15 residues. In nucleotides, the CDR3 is TGTGCCAGCCGACTAGCGGGGGGGGGCACAGATACGCAGTATTTT. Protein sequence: CASRLAGGGTDTQYF.